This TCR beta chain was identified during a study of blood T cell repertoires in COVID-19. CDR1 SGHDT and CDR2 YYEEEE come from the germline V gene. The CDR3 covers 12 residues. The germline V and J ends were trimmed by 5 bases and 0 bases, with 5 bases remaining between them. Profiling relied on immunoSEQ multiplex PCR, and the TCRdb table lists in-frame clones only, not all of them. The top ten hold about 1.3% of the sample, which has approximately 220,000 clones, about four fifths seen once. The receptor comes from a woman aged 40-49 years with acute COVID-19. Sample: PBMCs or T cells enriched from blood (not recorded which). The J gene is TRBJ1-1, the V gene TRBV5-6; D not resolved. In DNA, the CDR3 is TGTGCCAGCAGTTACATGAACACTGAAGCTTTCTTT. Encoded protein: CASSYMNTEAFF.